This T cell receptor (beta chain) derives from a study of identical twins. One entry per CDR3 protein results from TCRdb running MiXCR on the 5' RACE reads. The table records fewer than 650,000 distinct CDR3 sequences, just under 10% of them present only once. The junction had 4 bases not matched to a gene; V was cut back by 4 bases and J by 0 bases. This CDR3 has 16 residues. Germline-derived CDR1 and CDR2 are MGHRA and YSYEKL. At least ten counts were recorded for this clonotype. These same data were also listed under a study on yellow fever vaccine responses in identical twins. That study reports: Twins reportedly mounted vaccine T cell responses that seemed partly convergent, partly personalized.

The receptor was isolated from a woman aged 18-29 years in good health. Material for sequencing was PBMCs. The rearrangement links TRBV4-1 to TRBJ2-1, with 9 bases that match TRBD2. The CDR3 sequence: CASSPLSGSSYNEQFF. The DNA for the CDR3 is TGCGCCAGCAGCCCCCTTAGCGGGAGCTCCTACAATGAGCAGTTCTTC.